The 24 T cell receptor beta chains below were found in one sample sequenced in a study of CD8 T cells in ankylosing spondylitis. Each CDR3 protein gets one entry after TCRdb re-called the 5' RACE reads with MiXCR. The table has more than 150,000 distinct CDR3 sequences, around a sixth seen once; the top ten hold 4.3%. Sequencing was performed on blood, either unsorted or a sorted T cell fraction (not recorded which). The receptors were gathered from a male donor between 10 and 30 years old with ankylosing spondylitis or in good health (not recorded which).

This clonotype was seen repeatedly, ten times or more. The chain joins TRBV18 to TRBJ2-6; TRBD2 aligns across 15 bases. The CDR3 sequence is 20 residues long. Unmatched junction bases numbered 6, after V lost 3 bases and J lost 0 bases. CDR1 and CDR2 (germline): KGHSH, LQKENI. CDR3 sequence (DNA): TGTGCCAGCTCACCCCTGGGACTAGCGGGAGGTACCTCTGGGGCCAACGTCCTGACTTTC. Translated: CASSPLGLAGGTSGANVLTF.

The chain couples TRBV5-5 to TRBJ2-5; 11 bases agree with TRBD2. The length of the CDR3 is 15 residues. Germline V CDR1 and CDR2: SGHKS, YYEKEE (reference sequence). Trimming cost V 1 base and J 5 bases; bases outside gene matches: 4. The CDR3 loop is CASSLTSGRGETQYF. The CDR3 DNA sequence: TGTGCCAGCAGCTTGACTAGCGGGAGAGGGGAGACCCAGTACTTC.

The chain uses TRBV20-1 and TRBJ2-1; a weak D match, TRBD2 (6 bases). The CDR3 is 11 residues long. Trimming pared 6 bases from V and 12 bases from J, leaving 15 bases between. Germline assignment: CDR1 DFQATT and CDR2 SNEGSKA (reference sequence). The CDR3 sequence is CSATEGGRQFF. The CDR3, as DNA: TGCAGTGCCACGGAGGGAGGTAGGCAGTTCTTC.

This clonotype was counted many times. The J gene is TRBJ2-5, the V gene TRBV5-1, with 9 bases that match TRBD2. Trimming took 4 bases from V and 5 from J; bases not matched to a gene: 6. CDR1 SGHRS and CDR2 YFSETQ come from the germline V gene. This CDR3 region has 14 residues. CDR3 bases: TGCGCCAGCAGCCTAGCGGGACAGCCGGAGACCCAGTACTTC. Protein product: CASSLAGQPETQYF.

V and J are TRBV20-1 and TRBJ2-7; 8 bases line up with TRBD2. Trimming at V came to 6 bases and at J to 0 bases, leaving 16 bases not matched to a gene. The germline gives CDR1 DFQATT, CDR2 SNEGSKA (reference sequence). The CDR3 spans 17 residues. Here the CDR3 reads CSAPLPTSGVGSYEQYF. In nucleotides, the CDR3 is TGCAGTGCCCCGCTTCCAACTAGCGGAGTGGGCTCCTACGAGCAGTACTTC.

J is TRBJ2-7 and V is TRBV20-1, with TRBD1 matching over 10 bases. The J segment lost 1 base and the V segment lost 6 bases, leaving 12 bases of the junction unmatched. CDR1 and CDR2 (germline): DFQATT, SNEGSKA (reference sequence). The CDR3 has 16 amino acids. The CDR3 sequence is CSATPTPGQGSYEQYF. DNA of the CDR3: TGCAGTGCAACCCCGACCCCGGGACAGGGGTCCTACGAGCAGTACTTC.

This clonotype was observed at least ten times. The genes are TRBV11-2 and TRBJ1-4; 9 positions agree with TRBD1. The germline gives CDR1 SGHAT, CDR2 FQNNGV. Trimming took 5 bases from V and 1 from J; bases not matched to a gene: 2. The CDR3 spans 15 residues. This chain's CDR3 is CASSPDRGTNEKLFF. The DNA of the CDR3 is TGTGCCAGCAGCCCGGACAGGGGAACTAATGAAAAACTGTTTTTT.

The gene calls are TRBV30 and TRBJ2-1, with D maybe TRBD2 (6 bases). CDR1 and CDR2 from the germline V gene are GTSNPN and SVGIG (reference sequence). With 1 base removed from V and 4 bases from J, the gap between germline ends came to 11 bases. This CDR3 contains 14 residues. CDR3 DNA: TGTGCCTGGAGTGAATTAGCGGAGTACAATGAGCAGTTCTTC. Translating gives CAWSELAEYNEQFF.

This clonotype came up many times. This chain connects TRBV6-8 to TRBJ2-1; the D gene is possibly TRBD2 (6 bases). V was clipped by 4 bases and J by 4 bases, with 17 bases between them. CDR1 is MNHGY, CDR2 SAAAGT, per germline. The CDR3 is 16 residues long. The CDR3 DNA sequence: TGTGCCAGCAGTTCGAGTTGGGGAGCGGGTTACAATGAGCAGTTCTTC. This sequence encodes CASSSSWGAGYNEQFF.

V usage is TRBV7-2 and J usage is TRBJ2-7, with D uncertain. Germline V lookup: CDR1 SGHTA, CDR2 FQGNSA. The length of the CDR3 is 14 residues. V shed 1 base and J shed 6 bases, with 13 bases lying between them. In nucleotides, the CDR3 is TGTGCCAGCAGCTTAGAGGGCAGCAGGAGCGAGCAGTACTTC. Its translation is CASSLEGSRSEQYF. The full variable domain, its missing parts supplied by reference TRBV7-2 and TRBJ2-7, is GAGVSQSPSNKVTEKGKDVELRCDPISGHTALYWYRQSLGQGLEFLIYFQGNSAPDKSGLPSDRFSAERTGGSVSTLTIQRTQQEDSAVYLCASSLEGSRSEQYFGPGTRLTVT.

Remarks on this clonotype: With a much larger clone just one base away, this may be a read error. This CDR3 is CARGKVGSDTEAFF. Written as DNA, the CDR3 is TGTGCCAGAGGCAAAGTGGGGAGTGACACTGAAGCTTTCTTT. The rearrangement uses TRBV6-5 and TRBJ1-1; D unresolved. Looked up from germline, CDR1 is MNHEY and CDR2 is SVGAGI. The V end was cut by 9 bases, the J end by 3 bases, with 17 bases between. The CDR3 consists of 14 residues.

This clonotype occurred many times. The rearrangement joins TRBV28 to TRBJ2-1; D unresolved. CDR1 is MDHEN and CDR2 is SYDVKM in the germline V gene. CDR3 length: 13 residues. V dropped 3 bases and J dropped 1 base, with 4 bases sitting between them. CDR3 DNA: TGTGCCAGCAGTTTTTCTTCCTACAATGAGCAGTTCTTC. This translates into CASSFSSYNEQFF.

The rearrangement uses TRBV20-1 and TRBJ2-1, with D tentatively TRBD2 (6 bases). The ends were cut back, 2 bases at V and 7 bases at J, with 9 bases in the middle. Germline V lookup: CDR1 DFQATT, CDR2 SNEGSKA (reference sequence). The CDR3 loop spans 12 amino acids. As DNA, the CDR3 is TGCAGTGCTAGAAAGCGGGTGAATGAGCAGTTCTTC. It encodes CSARKRVNEQFF.

The rearrangement uses TRBV29-1 and TRBJ2-5; the D gene is possibly TRBD1 (6 bases). Trimming cost V 2 bases and J 5 bases, with 9 bases left between them. Germline V lookup: CDR1 SQVTM, CDR2 ANQGSEA. The CDR3 totals 12 residues. CDR3 in DNA: TGCAGCGTTGAATTTAGGGGGGAGACCCAGTACTTC. Encoded protein: CSVEFRGETQYF.

This clonotype was observed at least ten times. The chain uses TRBV24-1 and TRBJ1-2; D might be TRBD1 (6 bases). The V and J ends lost 6 bases and 8 bases respectively, with 27 bases between them. CDR3 length: 17 residues. Per germline, CDR1 KGHDR and CDR2 SFDVKD. The CDR3 sequence: CATSQLTGWESYIGYTF. In DNA form, the CDR3 reads TGTGCCACCAGTCAACTAACAGGGTGGGAGTCCTATATCGGCTACACCTTC.

Ten or more counts support this clonotype. The V gene is TRBV7-2, the J gene TRBJ2-1; the D gene is possibly TRBD1 (6 bases). The CDR3 consists of 15 residues. Germline assignment: CDR1 SGHTA and CDR2 FQGNSA. Deletions cut 3 bases from V and 4 bases from J, with 13 bases between. The CDR3 protein is CASSFPGQLYNEQFF. DNA of the CDR3: TGTGCCAGCAGCTTCCCCGGACAGCTTTACAATGAGCAGTTCTTC.

This clonotype was found many times. V and J are TRBV20-1 and TRBJ2-1; D possibly corresponds to TRBD2 (6 bases). The length of the CDR3 is 14 residues. Trimming left V 6 bases short and J 6 bases short, with 18 bases between. In germline, CDR1 is DFQATT, CDR2 SNEGSKA (reference sequence). The CDR3 sequence is CSAARGSTINEQFF. CDR3 in DNA: TGCAGTGCCGCCCGGGGGTCAACAATCAATGAGCAGTTCTTC.

The sample holds many counts of this clonotype. The chain has TRBV7-2 and TRBJ2-7, with D possibly TRBD2 on 6 matching bases. There are 14 residues in the CDR3. Germline V gene data show CDR1 as SGHTA and CDR2 as FQGNSA. V dropped 4 bases and J dropped 5 bases, with 15 bases sitting between them. The CDR3 loop reads CASSWDWEAHEQYF. In nucleotides, the CDR3 is TGTGCCAGCAGCTGGGACTGGGAGGCCCACGAGCAGTACTTC.

This clonotype was seen at least ten times. The CDR3 sequence is CASSLGGGGQPQHF. The CDR3 DNA reads as TGTGCCAGCAGCTTGGGGGGTGGGGGGCAGCCCCAGCATTTT. The rearrangement joins TRBV5-6 to TRBJ1-5; D is possibly TRBD1 (5 bases). The CDR3 totals 14 residues. The germline V gene encodes CDR1 SGHDT and CDR2 YYEEEE. V was clipped by 0 bases and J by 7 bases, with 11 bases between them.

This clonotype was detected many times. V usage is TRBV5-1 and J usage is TRBJ2-6, with TRBD1 matching over 9 bases. V gave up 4 bases and J gave up 1 base; unmatched junction bases: 9. This CDR3 contains 18 residues. Germline V gene data show CDR1 as SGHRS and CDR2 as YFSETQ. The CDR3 loop reads CASSPPGTGMSGANVLTF. For the CDR3, the DNA is TGCGCCAGCAGCCCCCCCGGGACAGGGATGTCTGGGGCCAACGTCCTGACTTTC.

This chain connects TRBV11-2 to TRBJ1-1, with D maybe TRBD1 (5 bases). In germline, CDR1 is SGHAT, CDR2 FQNNGV. The V gene lost 5 bases and the J gene lost 5 bases, with 9 bases spanning the gap. The CDR3 loop spans 12 amino acids. The CDR3 DNA follows: TGTGCCAGCAGCAAGACAGAGACTGAAGCTTTCTTT. Residues: CASSKTETEAFF.

Many counts were recorded for this clonotype. This chain connects TRBV20-1 to TRBJ2-7; D unresolved. The CDR3 length is 13 residues. V lost 3 bases and J lost 5, with 14 bases in between. CDR1 is DFQATT, CDR2 SNEGSKA, per germline (reference sequence). CDR3 residues: CSASPRAMNEQYV. Here the CDR3 DNA reads TGCAGTGCTAGTCCTCGAGCGATGAACGAGCAGTACGTC.

This clonotype was recorded many times. The CDR3 is CASRPGGDTQYF. The CDR3 nucleotides read TGTGCCAGCAGACCAGGTGGAGATACGCAGTATTTT. The gene calls are TRBV6-6 and TRBJ2-3; D uncertain. The CDR3 contains 12 residues. Germline assignment: CDR1 MNHNY and CDR2 SVGAGI (reference sequence). V lost 6 bases and J 5 bases, leaving 9 bases between the germline ends.

This clonotype was seen more than once but under ten times. The rearrangement joins TRBV7-6 to TRBJ2-5, with D hard to call. Germline CDR1 is SGHVS and CDR2 is FNYEAQ. The CDR3 totals 15 residues. The V end lost 5 bases, the J end lost 2 bases, and 15 bases lay between the germline ends. The chain's CDR3 is CASSAVGTKQETQYF. The CDR3 bases are TGTGCCAGCAGCGCCGTGGGCACGAAACAAGAGACCCAGTACTTC.